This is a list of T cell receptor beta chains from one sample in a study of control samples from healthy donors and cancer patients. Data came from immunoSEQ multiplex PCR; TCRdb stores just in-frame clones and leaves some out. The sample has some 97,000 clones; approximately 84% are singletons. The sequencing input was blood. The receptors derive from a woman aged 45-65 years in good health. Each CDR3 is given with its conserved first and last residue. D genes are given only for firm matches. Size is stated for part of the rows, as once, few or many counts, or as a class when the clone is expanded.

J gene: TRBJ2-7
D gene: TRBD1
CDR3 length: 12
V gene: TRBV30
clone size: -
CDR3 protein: CAWGKTDRHQYF
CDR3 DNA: TGTGCCTGGGGGAAGACGGACAGGCATCAGTACTTC

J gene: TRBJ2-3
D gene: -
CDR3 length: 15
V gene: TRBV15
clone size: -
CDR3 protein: CATKRGPSSTDTQYF
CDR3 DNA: TGTGCCACCAAACGCGGACCGTCTAGCACAGATACGCAGTATTTT

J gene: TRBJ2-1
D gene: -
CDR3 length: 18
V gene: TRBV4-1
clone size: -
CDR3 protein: CASSNSPQGPSFYNEQFF
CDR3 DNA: TGCGCCAGCAGCAATTCACCCCAGGGGCCAAGCTTCTACAATGAGCAGTTCTTC

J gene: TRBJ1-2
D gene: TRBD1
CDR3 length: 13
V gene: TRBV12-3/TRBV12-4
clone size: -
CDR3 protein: CASSFTGDSGYTF
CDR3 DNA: TGTGCCAGCAGTTTTACAGGGGATAGCGGCTACACCTTC

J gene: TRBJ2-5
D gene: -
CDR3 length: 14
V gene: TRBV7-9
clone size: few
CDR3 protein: CASSLAGTAGTQYF
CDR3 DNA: TGTGCCAGCAGCTTAGCGGGGACTGCAGGGACCCAGTACTTC

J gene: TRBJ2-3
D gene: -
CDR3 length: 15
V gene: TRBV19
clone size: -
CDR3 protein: CASSLGGEVTDTQYF
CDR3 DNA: TGTGCCAGTTCTTTGGGGGGCGAGGTCACAGATACGCAGTATTTT

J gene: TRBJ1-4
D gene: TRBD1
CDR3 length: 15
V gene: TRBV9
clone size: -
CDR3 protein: CASSVVGQNNEKLFF
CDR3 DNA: TGTGCCAGCAGCGTAGTGGGACAGAATAATGAAAAACTGTTTTTT

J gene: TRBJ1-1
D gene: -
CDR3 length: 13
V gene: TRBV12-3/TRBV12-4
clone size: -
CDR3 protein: CASSLQTYTEAFF
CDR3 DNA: TGTGCCAGCAGTTTGCAGACCTACACTGAAGCTTTCTTT

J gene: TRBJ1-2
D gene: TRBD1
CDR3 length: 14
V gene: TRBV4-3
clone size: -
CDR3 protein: CASSQDSTGEGYTF
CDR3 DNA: TGCGCCAGCAGCCAAGACTCGACAGGGGAGGGCTACACCTTC

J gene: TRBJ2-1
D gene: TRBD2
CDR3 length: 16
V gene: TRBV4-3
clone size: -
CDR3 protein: CASSQDSLAGNNEQFF
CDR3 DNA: TGCGCCAGCAGCCAAGATTCACTAGCGGGAAACAATGAGCAGTTCTTC

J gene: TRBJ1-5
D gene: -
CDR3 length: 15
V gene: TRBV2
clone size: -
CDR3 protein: CASRDDRLSNQPQHF
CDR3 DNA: TGTGCCAGCAGAGATGACAGGTTAAGCAATCAGCCCCAGCATTTT

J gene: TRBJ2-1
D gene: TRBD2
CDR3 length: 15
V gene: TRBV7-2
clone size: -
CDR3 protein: CASSLDSGRGNEQFF
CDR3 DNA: TGTGCCAGCAGCTTAGATAGCGGGAGGGGAAATGAGCAGTTCTTC

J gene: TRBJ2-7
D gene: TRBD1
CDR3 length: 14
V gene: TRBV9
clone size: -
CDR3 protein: CASSLTGDTYEQYF
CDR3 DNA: TGTGCCAGCAGCCTCACAGGGGACACCTACGAGCAGTACTTC

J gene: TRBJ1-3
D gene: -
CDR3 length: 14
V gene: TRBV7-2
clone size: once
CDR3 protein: CASSGSFPGNTIYF
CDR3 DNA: TGTGCCAGCAGTGGGAGTTTTCCTGGAAACACCATATATTTT

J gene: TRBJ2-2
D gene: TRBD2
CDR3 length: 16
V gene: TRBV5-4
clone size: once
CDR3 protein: CASSSKAGGPSGELFF
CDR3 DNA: TGTGCCAGCAGCTCTAAAGCGGGGGGGCCCTCAGGGGAGCTGTTTTTT

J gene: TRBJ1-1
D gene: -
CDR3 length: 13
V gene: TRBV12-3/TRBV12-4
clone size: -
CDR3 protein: CASSLSIRTEAFF
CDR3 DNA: TGTGCCAGCAGTTTAAGTATACGCACTGAAGCTTTCTTT

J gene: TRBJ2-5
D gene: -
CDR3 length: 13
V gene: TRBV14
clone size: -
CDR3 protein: CASSQNRQETQYF
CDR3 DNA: TGTGCCAGCAGCCAGAACCGCCAAGAGACCCAGTACTTC

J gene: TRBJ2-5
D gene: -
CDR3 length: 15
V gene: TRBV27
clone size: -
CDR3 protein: CASSLGGKTLETQYF
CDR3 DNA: TGTGCCAGCAGTTTAGGTGGGAAAACCCTAGAGACCCAGTACTTC

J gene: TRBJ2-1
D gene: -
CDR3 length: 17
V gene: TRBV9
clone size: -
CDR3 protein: CASSVAGGISSYNEQFF
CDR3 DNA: TGTGCCAGCAGCGTTGCGGGTGGAATCAGCTCCTACAATGAGCAGTTCTTC

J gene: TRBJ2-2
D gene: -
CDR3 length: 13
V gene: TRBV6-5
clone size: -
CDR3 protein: CASTGTYTGELFF
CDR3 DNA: TGTGCCAGCACCGGGACCTACACCGGGGAGCTGTTTTTT

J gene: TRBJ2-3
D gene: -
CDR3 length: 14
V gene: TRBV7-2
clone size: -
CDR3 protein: CASSLRGAADTQYF
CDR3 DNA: TGTGCCAGCAGCTTAAGGGGGGCCGCAGATACGCAGTATTTT

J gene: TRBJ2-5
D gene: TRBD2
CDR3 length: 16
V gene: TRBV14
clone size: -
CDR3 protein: CASSRPGLAGQETQYF
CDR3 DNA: TGTGCCAGCAGCCGACCGGGACTAGCGGGCCAAGAGACCCAGTACTTC

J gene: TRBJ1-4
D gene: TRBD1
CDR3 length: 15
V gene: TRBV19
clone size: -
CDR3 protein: CASSPDRGRYEKLFF
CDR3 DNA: TGTGCCAGTAGTCCTGACAGGGGGCGGTATGAAAAACTGTTTTTT

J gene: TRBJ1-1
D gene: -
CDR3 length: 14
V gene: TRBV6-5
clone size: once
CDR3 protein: CASSLGRLNTEAFF
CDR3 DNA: TGTGCCAGCAGTTTAGGACGGCTAAACACTGAAGCTTTCTTT

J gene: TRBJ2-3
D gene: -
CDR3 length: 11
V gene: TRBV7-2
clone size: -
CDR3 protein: CATRGGDTQYF
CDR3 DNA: TGTGCCACCAGGGGAGGGGATACGCAGTATTTT

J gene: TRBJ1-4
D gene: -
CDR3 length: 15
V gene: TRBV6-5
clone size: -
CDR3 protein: CASSPYRATNEKLFF
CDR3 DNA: TGTGCCAGCAGTCCATACCGGGCCACTAATGAAAAACTGTTTTTT

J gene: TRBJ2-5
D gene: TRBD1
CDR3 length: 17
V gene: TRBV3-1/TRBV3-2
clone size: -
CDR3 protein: CVSSQVTGTGHGETQYF
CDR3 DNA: TGTGTCAGCAGCCAAGTCACCGGGACAGGGCATGGGGAGACCCAGTACTTC

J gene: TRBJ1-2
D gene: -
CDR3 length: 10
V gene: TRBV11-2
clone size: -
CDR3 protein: CASSSGGITF
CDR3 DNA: TGTGCCAGCAGCTCCGGGGGAATAACCTTC

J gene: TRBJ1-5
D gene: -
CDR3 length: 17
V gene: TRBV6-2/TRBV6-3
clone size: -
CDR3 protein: CASSYWSGPYSNQPQHF
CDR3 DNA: TGTGCCAGCAGTTACTGGTCGGGGCCTTATAGCAATCAGCCCCAGCATTTT

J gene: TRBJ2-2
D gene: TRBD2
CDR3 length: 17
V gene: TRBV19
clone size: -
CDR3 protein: CASTTGTSDIWGGELFF
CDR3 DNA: TGTGCCAGTACCACAGGGACTAGCGACATTTGGGGCGGGGAGCTGTTTTTT

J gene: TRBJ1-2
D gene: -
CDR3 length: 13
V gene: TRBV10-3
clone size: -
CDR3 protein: CAISESVGYGYTF
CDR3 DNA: TGTGCCATCAGTGAGTCGGTCGGCTATGGCTACACCTTC

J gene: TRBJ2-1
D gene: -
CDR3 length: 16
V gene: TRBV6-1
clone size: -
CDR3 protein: CASSDGQTFSYNEQFF
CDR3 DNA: TGTGCCAGCAGTGACGGACAGACCTTCTCCTACAATGAGCAGTTCTTC